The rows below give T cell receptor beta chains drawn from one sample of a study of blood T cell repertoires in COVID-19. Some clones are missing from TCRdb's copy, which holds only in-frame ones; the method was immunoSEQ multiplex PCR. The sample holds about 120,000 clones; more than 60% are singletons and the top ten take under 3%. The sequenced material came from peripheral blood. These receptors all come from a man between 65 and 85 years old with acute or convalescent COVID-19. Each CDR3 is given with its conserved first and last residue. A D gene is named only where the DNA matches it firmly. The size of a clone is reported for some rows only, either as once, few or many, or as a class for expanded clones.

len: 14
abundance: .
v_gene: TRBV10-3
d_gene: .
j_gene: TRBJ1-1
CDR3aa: CAINRGGSDTEAFF
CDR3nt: TGTGCCATCAATCGAGGGGGTTCGGACACTGAAGCTTTCTTT

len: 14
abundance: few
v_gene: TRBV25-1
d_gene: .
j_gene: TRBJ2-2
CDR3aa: CASSGAGNTGELFF
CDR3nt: TGTGCCAGCAGTGGGGCAGGCAACACCGGGGAGCTGTTTTTT

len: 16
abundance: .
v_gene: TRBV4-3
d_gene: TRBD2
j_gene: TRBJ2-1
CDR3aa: CASSQNGGSSYNEQFF
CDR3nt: TGCGCCAGCAGCCAAAACGGGGGGAGCTCCTACAATGAGCAGTTCTTC

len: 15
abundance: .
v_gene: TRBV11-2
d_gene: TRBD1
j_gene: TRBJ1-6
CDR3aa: CASSYGQAYNSPLHF
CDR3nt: TGTGCCAGCAGCTACGGACAGGCCTATAATTCACCCCTCCACTTT

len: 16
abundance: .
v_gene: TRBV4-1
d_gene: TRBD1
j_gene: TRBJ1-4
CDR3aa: CASSQGTGTGFEKLFF
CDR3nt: TGCGCCAGCAGCCAAGGGACCGGGACAGGGTTTGAAAAACTGTTTTTT

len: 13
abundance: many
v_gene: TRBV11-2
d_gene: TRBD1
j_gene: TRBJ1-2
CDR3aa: CASSLAQGVGYTF
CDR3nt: TGTGCCAGCAGCTTAGCTCAGGGGGTAGGCTACACCTTC

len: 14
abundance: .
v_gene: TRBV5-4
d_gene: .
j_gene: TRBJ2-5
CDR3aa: CASSLDRADETQYF
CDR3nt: TGTGCCAGCAGCTTGGACAGGGCGGATGAGACCCAGTACTTC

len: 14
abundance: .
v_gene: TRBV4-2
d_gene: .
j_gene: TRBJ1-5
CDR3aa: CASSQDRVDQPQHF
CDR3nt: TGTGCCAGCAGCCAAGACAGGGTGGATCAGCCCCAGCATTTT

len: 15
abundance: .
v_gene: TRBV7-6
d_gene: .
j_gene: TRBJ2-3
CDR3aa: CASSLAGGRTDTQYF
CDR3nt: TGTGCCAGCAGCTTAGCGGGGGGGCGCACAGATACGCAGTATTTT

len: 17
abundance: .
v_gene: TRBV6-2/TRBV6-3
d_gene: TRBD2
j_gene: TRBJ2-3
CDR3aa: CASSYSLAGRGTDTQYF
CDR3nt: TGTGCCAGCAGTTACTCCCTAGCGGGGAGAGGCACAGATACGCAGTATTTT

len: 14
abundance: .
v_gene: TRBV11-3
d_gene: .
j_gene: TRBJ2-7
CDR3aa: CASSLRGQSYEQYF
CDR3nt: TGTGCCAGCAGCTTACGCGGGCAGAGCTACGAGCAGTACTTC

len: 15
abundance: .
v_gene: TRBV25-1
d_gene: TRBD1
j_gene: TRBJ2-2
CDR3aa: CASSGDREATGELFF
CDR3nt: TGTGCCAGCAGTGGAGACAGGGAAGCCACCGGGGAGCTGTTTTTT

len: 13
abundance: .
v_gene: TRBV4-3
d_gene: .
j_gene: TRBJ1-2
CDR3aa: CASSHPGGLGYTF
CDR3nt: TGCGCCAGCAGCCACCCTGGAGGGCTTGGCTACACCTTC

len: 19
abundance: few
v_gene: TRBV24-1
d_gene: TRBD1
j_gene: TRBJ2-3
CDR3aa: CATRPPNLLRDRVRDTQYF
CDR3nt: TGTGCCACCAGGCCCCCAAACCTCCTCCGGGACAGGGTGCGAGATACGCAGTATTTT

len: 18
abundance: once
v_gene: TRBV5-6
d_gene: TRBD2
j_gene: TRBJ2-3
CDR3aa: CASSLTRYGGASADTQYF
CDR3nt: TGTGCCAGCAGCCTTACCCGTTACGGGGGGGCCAGTGCAGATACGCAGTATTTT

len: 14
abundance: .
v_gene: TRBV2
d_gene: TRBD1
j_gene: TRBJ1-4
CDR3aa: CASSLGQGKYVLFF
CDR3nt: TGTGCCAGCAGCCTAGGACAGGGGAAATACGTACTGTTTTTT

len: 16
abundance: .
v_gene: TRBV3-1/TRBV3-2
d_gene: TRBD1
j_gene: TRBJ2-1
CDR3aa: CASSQNDRGPYNEQFF
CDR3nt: TGTGCCAGCAGCCAAAACGACAGGGGGCCGTACAATGAGCAGTTCTTC

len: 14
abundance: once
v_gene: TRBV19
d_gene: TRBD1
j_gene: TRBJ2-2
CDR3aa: CASRHRGNTGELFF
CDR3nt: TGTGCCAGTCGTCACAGGGGGAACACCGGGGAGCTGTTTTTT

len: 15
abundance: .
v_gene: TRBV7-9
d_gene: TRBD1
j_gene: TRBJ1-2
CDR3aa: CASSSYGGTGNGYTF
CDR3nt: TGTGCCAGCAGCTCCTATGGGGGGACAGGGAATGGCTACACCTTC

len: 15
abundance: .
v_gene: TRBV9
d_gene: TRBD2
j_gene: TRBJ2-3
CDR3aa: CASSYAGVSTDTQYF
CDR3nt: TGTGCCAGCAGCTACGCGGGGGTAAGCACAGATACGCAGTATTTT

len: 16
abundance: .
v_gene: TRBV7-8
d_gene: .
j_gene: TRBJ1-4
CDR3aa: CASSTFRGQTNEKLFF
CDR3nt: TGTGCCAGCTCTACCTTCAGGGGTCAAACTAATGAAAAACTGTTTTTT

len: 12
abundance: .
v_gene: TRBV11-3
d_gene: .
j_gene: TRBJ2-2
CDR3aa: CASSRSAGELFF
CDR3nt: TGTGCCAGCAGCCGCAGCGCAGGGGAGCTGTTTTTT

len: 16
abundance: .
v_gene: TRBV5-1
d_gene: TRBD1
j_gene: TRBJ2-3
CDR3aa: CASSHDRAKPTDTQYF
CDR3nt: TGCGCCAGCAGCCATGACAGGGCTAAACCCACAGATACGCAGTATTTT

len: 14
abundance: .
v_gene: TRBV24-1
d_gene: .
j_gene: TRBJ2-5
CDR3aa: CATSDSGWGETQYF
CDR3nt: TGTGCCACCAGTGATTCGGGATGGGGAGAGACCCAGTACTTC